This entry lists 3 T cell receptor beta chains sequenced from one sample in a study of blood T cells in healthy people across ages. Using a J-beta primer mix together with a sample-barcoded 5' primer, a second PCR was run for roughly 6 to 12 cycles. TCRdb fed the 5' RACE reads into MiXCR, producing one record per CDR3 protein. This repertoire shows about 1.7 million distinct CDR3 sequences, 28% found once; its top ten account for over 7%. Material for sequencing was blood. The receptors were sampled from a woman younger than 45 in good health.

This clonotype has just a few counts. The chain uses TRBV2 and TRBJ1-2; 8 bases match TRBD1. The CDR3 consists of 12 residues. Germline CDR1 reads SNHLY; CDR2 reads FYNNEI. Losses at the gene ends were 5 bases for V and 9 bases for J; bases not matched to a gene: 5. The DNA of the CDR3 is TGTGCCAGCAGTTCGACAGGGGACCGCTACACCTTC. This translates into CASSSTGDRYTF.

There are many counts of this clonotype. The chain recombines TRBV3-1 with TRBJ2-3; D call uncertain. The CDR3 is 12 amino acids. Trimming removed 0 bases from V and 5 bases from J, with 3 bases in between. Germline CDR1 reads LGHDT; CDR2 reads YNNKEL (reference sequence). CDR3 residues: CASSQDKDTQYF. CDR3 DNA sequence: TGTGCCAGCAGCCAAGATAAAGATACGCAGTATTTT.

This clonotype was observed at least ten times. CDR3 in amino acids: CASSLADGEQFF. The CDR3 DNA sequence: TGTGCCAGCAGCTTGGCCGACGGTGAGCAGTTCTTC. The rearrangement uses TRBV5-5 and TRBJ2-1; no firm D call. Germline V gives CDR1 SGHKS, CDR2 YYEKEE (reference sequence). This CDR3 has 12 residues. The ends were cut back, 0 bases at V and 9 bases at J, with 7 bases in the middle.